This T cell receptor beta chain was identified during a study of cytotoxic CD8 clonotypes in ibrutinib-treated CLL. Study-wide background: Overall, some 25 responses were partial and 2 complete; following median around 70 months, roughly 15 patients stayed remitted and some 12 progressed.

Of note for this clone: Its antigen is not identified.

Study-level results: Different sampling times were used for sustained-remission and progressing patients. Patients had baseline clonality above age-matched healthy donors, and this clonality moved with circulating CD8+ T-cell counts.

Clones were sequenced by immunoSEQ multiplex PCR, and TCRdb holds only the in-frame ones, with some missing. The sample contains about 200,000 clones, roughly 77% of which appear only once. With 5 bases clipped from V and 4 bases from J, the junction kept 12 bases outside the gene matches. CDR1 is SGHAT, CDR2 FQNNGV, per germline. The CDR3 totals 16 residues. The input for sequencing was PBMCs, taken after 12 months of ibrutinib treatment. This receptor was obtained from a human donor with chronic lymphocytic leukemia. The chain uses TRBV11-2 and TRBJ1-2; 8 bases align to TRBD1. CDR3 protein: CASSPLAGGAFYGYTF. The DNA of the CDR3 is TGTGCCAGCAGCCCCTTAGCAGGGGGCGCATTCTATGGCTACACCTTC.